This T cell receptor beta chain emerged from a study of cytomegalovirus exposure and HLA in healthy donors. The PCR contained 60 Vbeta and 13 Jbeta primers. Using immunoSEQ multiplex PCR, the repertoire was profiled, and TCRdb retains in-frame clones only, with some absent. The sample shows roughly 95,000 clones, 70% to 85% of them seen only once. This clone showed up just a few times. There are 15 residues in the CDR3. V trimming: 4 bases; J trimming: 2 bases; junction bases outside the gene matches: 2. Per the germline V gene, CDR1 is SGHDT and CDR2 is YYEEEE. Sequencing was performed on PBMCs. The V gene is TRBV5-6, the J gene TRBJ1-4; 10 bases line up with TRBD1. The TCR sequence derives from a man aged 25-45 years in good health and CMV-seropositive. The DNA for the CDR3 is TGTGCCAGCAGCCAGGACAGGGGGACTAATGAAAAACTGTTTTTT. Protein: CASSQDRGTNEKLFF.